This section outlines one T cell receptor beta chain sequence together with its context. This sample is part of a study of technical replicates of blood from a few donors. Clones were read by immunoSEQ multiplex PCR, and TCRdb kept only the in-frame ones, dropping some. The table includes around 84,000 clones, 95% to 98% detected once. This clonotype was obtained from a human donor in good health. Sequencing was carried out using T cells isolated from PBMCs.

The CDR3, as DNA: TGTGCCAGCAGCAACATAGGGACAGGGAGCTCAGAAAAACTGTTTTTT. It codes for CASSNIGTGSSEKLFF. V usage is TRBV7-9 and J usage is TRBJ1-4; 9 bases match TRBD1. Germline V gives CDR1 SEHNR, CDR2 FQNEAQ (reference sequence). This CDR3 has 16 residues. V dropped 5 bases and J dropped 8; count of bases not matched to a gene: 12. The full variable domain, with the rest looked up from reference TRBV7-9 and TRBJ1-4, is DTGVSQNPRHKITKRGQNVTFRCDPISEHNRLYWYRQTLGQGPEFLTYFQNEAQLEKSRLLSDRFSAERPKGSFSTLEIQRTEQGDSAMYLCASSNIGTGSSEKLFFGSGTQLSVL.